One and the same sample provided the 27 T cell receptor beta chains below, sequenced in a study of blood T cell repertoires in COVID-19. Sequenced by immunoSEQ multiplex PCR; TCRdb stores in-frame clones only, minus some. Of about 300,000 clones in the sample, about nine tenths were seen once. The sequencing sample was made of PBMCs or T cells enriched from blood (not recorded which). These receptors originate from a woman aged 40 to 50 who had recovered from COVID-19.

The rearrangement uses TRBV4-1 and TRBJ2-5, with 9 bases lining up with TRBD2. Germline CDR1 is MGHRA and CDR2 is YSYEKL. The CDR3 runs to 16 residues. After removal of 0 bases from V and 8 bases from J, the junction contained 10 bases not matched to a gene. The CDR3 DNA reads TGCGCCAGCAGCCAAGAGAGTGCGGGGGGGAAGAGAACCCAGTACTTC. It translates to CASSQESAGGKRTQYF.

The rearrangement joins TRBV6-2 or TRBV6-3 to TRBJ2-3; D remains ambiguous. Deletions cut 0 bases from V and 1 base from J, with 11 bases between. CDR3 length equals 16 residues. CDR1 and CDR2 from the germline V gene are MNHEY and SVGEGT. This CDR3 is CASSYSIPRGTDTQYF. CDR3 coding DNA: TGTGCCAGCAGTTACTCGATTCCCCGCGGCACAGATACGCAGTATTTT.

CDR3 sequence reads: CATSDSDRGGYTF. For the CDR3, the DNA is TGTGCCACCAGTGATTCGGACAGGGGAGGCTACACCTTC. This chain connects TRBV24-1 to TRBJ1-2; 9 nucleotides align to TRBD1. Per germline, CDR1 KGHDR and CDR2 SFDVKD. The CDR3 is 13 amino acids. The J segment lost 8 bases and the V segment lost 2 bases, leaving 2 bases of the junction unmatched.

This clone was recorded only once. V usage is TRBV7-3 and J usage is TRBJ1-2, with a weak D call TRBD1 (6 bases). CDR1 is SGHTA and CDR2 is FQGTGA in the germline V gene. The CDR3 loop spans 16 amino acids. Deletions cut 0 bases from V and 4 bases from J, with 15 bases between. CDR3 coding DNA: TGTGCCAGCAGCTTAACGTTGGCAGGGGATTCCTATGGCTACACCTTC. This gives the protein CASSLTLAGDSYGYTF.

The chain links TRBV12-3 or TRBV12-4 to TRBJ1-4; possibly TRBD1 for D (5 bases). V shed 6 bases and J shed 7 bases, with 9 bases lying between them. The CDR3 sequence is 12 residues long. The DNA of the CDR3 is TGTGCCAGCAGCCAGGGAGGTGAAAAACTGTTTTTT. This encodes CASSQGGEKLFF.

The rearrangement links TRBV18 to TRBJ2-3; D call uncertain. V was cut by 0 bases and J by 2 bases, with 3 bases left in between. The CDR3 is 13 amino acids. Germline V gene sequence: CDR1 KGHSH, CDR2 LQKENI. The CDR3 nucleotides read TGTGCCAGCTCACCACCTAACACAGATACGCAGTATTTT. This translates into CASSPPNTDTQYF.

V usage is TRBV4-3 and J usage is TRBJ2-3, with a tentative D call TRBD1 (6 bases). The CDR3 runs to 14 residues. CDR1 and CDR2 from the germline V gene are LGHNA and YSLEER. The V end was cut by 1 base, the J end by 4 bases, with 9 bases between. CDR3 nucleotide sequence: TGCGCCAGCAGCCAAGGCGGACAGTCAGATACGCAGTATTTT. It is translated as CASSQGGQSDTQYF.

CDR3 nucleotides: TGTGCCAGCTCACAGCGAACAACCGGGGAGCTGTTTTTT. Residues: CASSQRTTGELFF. This chain connects TRBV18 to TRBJ2-2; D is ambiguous. CDR1 is KGHSH and CDR2 is LQKENI in the germline V gene. The CDR3 runs 13 residues. V gave up 4 bases and J gave up 5 bases, with 8 bases separating them.

The chain combines TRBV4-1 with TRBJ2-7; D not certain. CDR3 length: 15 residues. CDR1 and CDR2 from the germline V gene are MGHRA and YSYEKL. V lost 6 bases to trimming and J lost 1 base, with 16 bases between them. The CDR3 spells CASRNLPGRSYEQYF. Here the CDR3 DNA reads TGCGCCAGCAGGAATTTGCCTGGCAGGTCCTACGAGCAGTACTTC.

This chain uses TRBV7-2 with TRBJ1-2; TRBD1 matches 7 bases. V was clipped by 5 bases and J by 4 bases; unmatched bases: 7. CDR1 and CDR2 from the germline V gene are SGHTA and FQGNSA. The CDR3 loop spans 14 amino acids. CDR3 region: CASSTTGPGYGYTF. In DNA, the CDR3 is TGTGCCAGCAGCACGACAGGGCCGGGCTATGGCTACACCTTC.

This rearrangement joins TRBV7-8 to TRBJ1-5; 7 positions match TRBD1. CDR1 is SGHVS and CDR2 is FQNEAQ in the germline V gene. CDR3 length: 16 residues. Losses at the gene ends were 1 base for V and 7 bases for J; bases not matched to a gene: 10. The CDR3 region is CASSLEGGGHWQPQHF. The CDR3 region has the DNA TGTGCCAGCAGCTTAGAAGGAGGGGGCCATTGGCAGCCCCAGCATTTT.

The genes are TRBV27 and TRBJ2-2, with 7 bases that match TRBD2. In germline, CDR1 is MNHEY, CDR2 SMNVEV (reference sequence). The CDR3 has 15 amino acids. Unmatched junction bases numbered 6, after V lost 4 bases and J lost 4 bases. The CDR3 is CASSYAGRGTGELFF. In DNA form, the CDR3 reads TGTGCCAGCAGTTACGCAGGGAGGGGCACCGGGGAGCTGTTTTTT.

The J gene is TRBJ1-5, the V gene TRBV29-1; D remains unclear. The V end lost 6 bases, the J end lost 3 bases, and 9 bases lay between the germline ends. This CDR3 has 12 residues. From germline, CDR1 is SQVTM and CDR2 ANQGSEA. The CDR3 sequence is CSVGSHNQPQHF. Here the CDR3 DNA reads TGCAGCGTGGGGAGTCACAATCAGCCCCAGCATTTT. Full variable domain (outside the CDR3, taken from reference TRBV29-1 and TRBJ1-5): SAVISQKPSRDICQRGTSLTIQCQVDSQVTMMFWYRQQPGQSLTLIATANQGSEATYESGFVIDKFPISRPNLTFSTLTVSNMSPEDSSIYLCSVGSHNQPQHFGDGTRLSIL.

The chain has TRBV25-1 and TRBJ1-2, with a possible D match to TRBD1 (6 bases). In germline, CDR1 is MGHDK, CDR2 SYGVNS. Trimming left V 1 base short and J 9 bases short, with 15 bases between. The CDR3 extends over 14 amino acids. This CDR3 is CASSESGTRTRYTF. CDR3 DNA: TGTGCCAGCAGTGAATCCGGGACAAGAACCCGCTACACCTTC.

The chain is built from TRBV7-3 and TRBJ2-5, with D perhaps TRBD2 (5 bases). The CDR3 is made up of 13 amino acids. CDR1 is SGHTA, CDR2 FQGTGA, per germline. The V end was cut by 3 bases, the J end by 2 bases, with 7 bases between. DNA for the CDR3: TGTGCCAGCAGCTTTCGAGGGCAAGAGACCCAGTACTTC. This encodes CASSFRGQETQYF.

V and J are TRBV7-9 and TRBJ1-2; the match to TRBD1 covers 10 bases. Germline V gene lookup returns CDR1 SEHNR and CDR2 FQNEAQ (reference sequence). V dropped 5 bases and J dropped 8; count of bases not matched to a gene: 23. This CDR3 spans 19 amino acids. In DNA form, the CDR3 reads TGTGCCAGCAGCCCCCGAGGCGGGGATTGGGACAGGGGAAGGAACGGCTACACCTTC. This encodes CASSPRGGDWDRGRNGYTF.

The gene calls are TRBV6-2 or TRBV6-3 and TRBJ1-1; D not certain. The CDR3 loop spans 13 amino acids. Germline CDR1 is MNHEY and CDR2 is SVGEGT. V shed 5 bases and J shed 9 bases, with 16 bases lying between them. The CDR3 sequence is CASSQIQQIQAFF. The CDR3 DNA sequence: TGTGCCAGCAGTCAAATTCAACAGATACAAGCTTTCTTT.

This clone was recorded many times. The chain couples TRBV12-3 or TRBV12-4 to TRBJ1-1; D uncertain. This CDR3 comprises 13 residues. Trimming took off 5 bases at V and 3 bases at J, with 10 bases between the two ends. CDR3 in DNA: TGTGCCAGCAGTGGGAGGAGGGACACTGAAGCTTTCTTT. Amino acids: CASSGRRDTEAFF.

The DNA for the CDR3 is TGTGCCAGCAGCCGCTACAGCTCTAGCACAGATACGCAGTATTTT. It codes for CASSRYSSSTDTQYF. The V call is TRBV5-5, the J call TRBJ2-3; no clear D gene. This CDR3 is built from 15 residues. V lost 4 bases and J 0 bases, leaving 12 bases between the germline ends. Per the germline V gene, CDR1 is SGHKS and CDR2 is YYEKEE (reference sequence).

The chain carries TRBV2 and TRBJ1-5; a possible D gene is TRBD1 (5 bases). The CDR3 contains 14 residues. Trimming pared 3 bases from V and 0 bases from J, leaving 6 bases between. From germline, CDR1 is SNHLY and CDR2 FYNNEI. This CDR3 reads CASSETVSNQPQHF. CDR3 nucleotide sequence: TGTGCCAGCAGTGAGACAGTTAGCAATCAGCCCCAGCATTTT.

This clone has just one count. J is TRBJ2-2 and V is TRBV4-2; D remains ambiguous. The CDR3 is made up of 13 amino acids. V dropped 0 bases and J dropped 6 bases, with 5 bases sitting between them. The germline gives CDR1 LGHNA, CDR2 YNFKEQ. The CDR3 DNA follows: TGTGCCAGCAGCCAAGATGAGGCCGGGGAGCTGTTTTTT. Translating it yields CASSQDEAGELFF.

This clone was found once. V and J are TRBV7-6 and TRBJ2-2; 9 positions agree with TRBD2. Trimming at V came to 5 bases and at J to 1 base, leaving 5 bases not matched to a gene. The germline V gene encodes CDR1 SGHVS and CDR2 FNYEAQ. CDR3 length: 16 residues. CDR3 in amino acids: CASSLRLAENTGELFF. DNA for the CDR3: TGTGCCAGCAGCCTCCGACTAGCGGAGAACACCGGGGAGCTGTTTTTT.

This chain links TRBV7-8 with TRBJ1-2; 8 bases agree with TRBD1. The CDR3 covers 16 residues. Per the germline V gene, CDR1 is SGHVS and CDR2 is FQNEAQ. The trim removed 5 bases at V and 6 bases at J, leaving 14 bases unmatched. CDR3 sequence (DNA): TGTGCCAGCAGCCCAAGAAGGACAGGGTGGGTAGATGGCTACACCTTC. Translation: CASSPRRTGWVDGYTF.

The rearrangement uses TRBV5-1 and TRBJ2-7, with a tentative D call TRBD1 (6 bases). From germline, CDR1 is SGHRS and CDR2 YFSETQ. V was pared by 1 base and J by 2 bases, with 13 bases between. This CDR3 has 15 amino acids. The CDR3 loop reads CASSLKGELAYEQYF. The CDR3 nucleotides are TGCGCCAGCAGCTTGAAGGGGGAGTTGGCCTACGAGCAGTACTTC.

The CDR3 DNA is TGTGCCACCAGCAGCGCTAGCGGGGGGGCCGAGACCCAGTACTTC. Its protein is CATSSASGGAETQYF. The rearrangement joins TRBV15 to TRBJ2-5; TRBD2 matches 12 bases. The CDR3 has 15 amino acids. V was clipped by 3 bases and J by 5 bases; unmatched bases: 4. Germline loops: CDR1 LNHNV, CDR2 YYDKDF (reference sequence).

The rearrangement links TRBV5-1 to TRBJ2-2, with 7 bases aligning to TRBD1. Trimming took 0 bases from V and 6 from J; bases not matched to a gene: 5. Germline V lookup: CDR1 SGHRS, CDR2 YFSETQ. CDR3 length: 15 amino acids. CDR3 sequence (DNA): TGCGCCAGCAGCTTGGGTCAGGGGGATCCCGGGGAGCTGTTTTTT. Translating gives CASSLGQGDPGELFF.

The gene calls are TRBV29-1 and TRBJ1-1; a weak D match, TRBD1 (5 bases). Germline CDR1 reads SQVTM; CDR2 reads ANQGSEA. The CDR3 is 12 amino acids. Trimming cost V 4 bases and J 4 bases, with 10 bases left between them. The CDR3: CSVVLGATEAFF. CDR3 nucleotides: TGCAGCGTTGTTTTAGGGGCCACTGAAGCTTTCTTT. Full variable domain (outside the CDR3, taken from reference TRBV29-1 and TRBJ1-1): SAVISQKPSRDICQRGTSLTIQCQVDSQVTMMFWYRQQPGQSLTLIATANQGSEATYESGFVIDKFPISRPNLTFSTLTVSNMSPEDSSIYLCSVVLGATEAFFGQGTRLTVV.